The 17 T cell receptor beta chains below were found in one sample sequenced in a study of CD8+CD57+ T cells in acquired aplastic anemia. Investigators profiled TCR beta VDJ and CDR3 from genomic DNA template. TCRdb passed the reads through MiXCR, listing each CDR3 protein once. The table includes approximately 200,000 distinct CDR3 sequences, approximately 60% detected once. Sample: sorted CD4+, CD8+, or CD8+CD57+ T cells (not recorded which) from PBMCs. These receptors were taken from a human donor in good health.

This rearrangement joins TRBV29-1 to TRBJ2-1; D not certain. Germline V CDR1 and CDR2: SQVTM, ANQGSEA. There are 12 residues in the CDR3. V shed 3 bases and J shed 6 bases, with 9 bases lying between them. This CDR3 reads CSVEGLFNEQFF. Written as DNA, the CDR3 is TGCAGCGTTGAGGGTCTGTTCAATGAGCAGTTCTTC.

This clonotype showed up many times. DNA of the CDR3: TGTGCCAGCAGACCCCGGACAGAAACCGGGGAGCTGTTTTTT. This sequence encodes CASRPRTETGELFF. This sequence joins TRBV7-3 and TRBJ2-2; TRBD1 is a possible D gene (6 bases). This CDR3 has 14 amino acids. Germline V gene data show CDR1 as SGHTA and CDR2 as FQGTGA. V was pared by 6 bases and J by 5 bases, with 13 bases between.

For this clonotype: Sequence at one end of the junction differs from germline and may be a read error. The chain joins TRBV7-7 to TRBJ2-5, with 8 bases matching TRBD1. The CDR3 is 14 residues long. Germline V gene lookup returns CDR1 SSHAT and CDR2 FNYEAQ (reference sequence). CDR3 residues: CASSFGQGGETQYF. CDR3 coding DNA: TGTGCTAGCAGCTTCGGACAGGGCGGAGAGACCCAGTACTTC.

A remark on this clonotype: A much bigger clone sits one base away, suggesting this may be a read error. The gene calls are TRBV5-6 and TRBJ1-1; D not resolved. From germline, CDR1 is SGHDT and CDR2 YYEEEE. The CDR3 runs to 14 residues. The CDR3 reads CASSLARPNTEALF. The CDR3 DNA sequence: TGTGCCAGCAGCTTGGCCAGGCCGAACACTGAAGCTCTCTTT.

This chain links TRBV2 with TRBJ2-7; D uncertain. V was cut by 7 bases and J by 1 base, with 11 bases left in between. This CDR3 is built from 13 residues. The germline V gene has CDR1 SNHLY and CDR2 FYNNEI. CDR3 residues: CASTLTESYEQYF. CDR3 sequence (DNA): TGTGCCAGCACTTTAACAGAGTCCTACGAGCAGTACTTC. Variable domain in full (rest from reference TRBV2 and TRBJ2-7): EPEVTQTPSHQVTQMGQEVILRCVPISNHLYFYWYRQILGQKVEFLVSFYNNEISEKSEIFDDQFSVERPDGSNFTLKIRSTKLEDSAMYFCASTLTESYEQYFGPGTRLTVT.

This chain joins TRBV2 and TRBJ1-2; TRBD1 matches at 12 bases. This CDR3 has 13 residues. Germline CDR1 and CDR2: SNHLY and FYNNEI. V lost 6 bases, J lost 6 bases, and 2 bases stayed unmatched. The CDR3 coding sequence is TGTGCCAGCAGGGGGACAGGGGGCGATGGCTACACCTTC. This translates into CASRGTGGDGYTF.

The chain links TRBV2 to TRBJ2-7, with D tentatively TRBD1 (6 bases). V lost 7 bases, J lost 3 bases, and 16 bases lay in between. This CDR3 region has 14 residues. From germline, CDR1 is SNHLY and CDR2 FYNNEI. This chain's CDR3 is CASKASRQDYEQYF. CDR3 nucleotide sequence: TGTGCCAGCAAAGCGAGCAGACAGGACTACGAGCAGTACTTC.

V is TRBV14 and J is TRBJ2-1, with D tentatively TRBD2 (6 bases). TRBJ2-5 explains the end of the DNA better; the J call may be wrong. The CDR3 extends over 18 amino acids. The germline gives CDR1 SGHDN, CDR2 FVKESK. The CDR3 is CASSSGRRGSLLGETQYF. The CDR3, as DNA: TGTGCCAGCAGCTCCGGAAGGCGGGGCTCCCTCTTGGGAGAGACCCAGTACTTC.

This clonotype was observed many times. This sequence joins TRBV4-1 and TRBJ2-7; TRBD2 might be the D (5 bases). This CDR3 has 13 amino acids. Trimming removed 1 base at V and 4 bases at J, with 8 bases between. The germline CDR1 and CDR2 sequences are MGHRA and YSYEKL. In DNA, the CDR3 is TGCGCCAGCAGCCAAGCTAGCTTTTACGAGCAGTACTTC. It translates to CASSQASFYEQYF.

This clonotype was detected only a few times. The rearrangement joins TRBV20-1 to TRBJ2-1; TRBD1 is a possible D gene (6 bases). V was pared by 4 bases and J by 15 bases, with 19 bases between. Germline CDR1 reads DFQATT; CDR2 reads SNEGSKA (reference sequence). The CDR3 is 12 residues long. The CDR3 DNA sequence: TGCAGTGCTATAGGGACACTGGGTCCCCCGTTCTTC. Encoded protein: CSAIGTLGPPFF.

The chain couples TRBV29-1 to TRBJ1-1; unclear D gene. The germline CDR1 and CDR2 sequences are SQVTM and ANQGSEA. V shed 3 bases and J shed 3 bases, with 11 bases lying between them. This CDR3 contains 13 residues. The CDR3 reads CSVDVPRHTEAFF. CDR3 in DNA: TGCAGCGTTGACGTACCGCGGCACACTGAAGCTTTCTTT.

The chain has TRBV20-1 and TRBJ1-5; D gene uncertain. The germline V gene has CDR1 DFQATT and CDR2 SNEGSKA (reference sequence). The CDR3 runs to 13 residues. V was trimmed by 0 bases and J by 4 bases, leaving 7 bases between them. DNA of the CDR3: TGCAGTGCTAGAGAGCAGCATAATCAGCCCCAGCATTTT. Residues: CSAREQHNQPQHF.

The gene calls are TRBV2 and TRBJ2-3; TRBD1 agrees at 7 bases. The germline V gene encodes CDR1 SNHLY and CDR2 FYNNEI. This CDR3 spans 13 amino acids. Losses at the gene ends were 7 bases for V and 4 bases for J; bases not matched to a gene: 5. CDR3 DNA: TGTGCCAGCAATACAGGGGCGTCAGATACGCAGTATTTT. The encoded protein is CASNTGASDTQYF.

The chain combines TRBV11-2 with TRBJ2-7; no clear D. The CDR3 spans 11 residues. CDR1 and CDR2 (germline): SGHAT, FQNNGV. With 2 bases removed from V and 5 bases from J, the gap between germline ends came to 4 bases. The CDR3 DNA follows: TGTGCCAGCAGCTTATTTGACGAGCAGTACTTC. Its translation: CASSLFDEQYF. Full variable domain (outside the CDR3, taken from reference TRBV11-2 and TRBJ2-7): EAGVAQSPRYKIIEKRQSVAFWCNPISGHATLYWYQQILGQGPKLLIQFQNNGVVDDSQLPKDRFSAERLKGVDSTLKIQPAKLEDSAVYLCASSLFDEQYFGPGTRLTVT.

This chain uses TRBV29-1 with TRBJ2-1; the D gene is possibly TRBD2 (6 bases). The CDR3 is made up of 14 amino acids. CDR1 is SQVTM, CDR2 ANQGSEA, per germline. The ends were cut back, 4 bases at V and 0 bases at J, with 10 bases in the middle. The CDR3 loop is CSVGGTFSYNEQFF. CDR3 in DNA: TGCAGCGTTGGTGGGACTTTCTCCTACAATGAGCAGTTCTTC.

The V call is TRBV10-2, the J call TRBJ2-7; 7 positions agree with TRBD2. CDR3 length equals 12 residues. CDR1 WSHSY and CDR2 SAAADI come from the germline V gene. V lost 5 bases and J lost 3; bases outside the gene matches: 1. The CDR3 region is CASSSSGYEQYF. CDR3 nucleotides: TGCGCCAGCAGTTCTAGCGGCTACGAGCAGTACTTC.

This clonotype was detected only a few times. The chain has TRBV12-3 or TRBV12-4 and TRBJ1-2; 9 bases match TRBD1. The junction had 4 bases not matched to a gene; V was cut back by 4 bases and J by 4 bases. The CDR3 runs to 14 residues. CDR3 sequence reads: CASSSTGGTYGYTF. The CDR3 DNA sequence: TGTGCCAGCAGTTCGACAGGGGGGACCTATGGCTACACCTTC.